Below, 26 T cell receptor beta chains from the same sample are listed, as sequenced in a study of control samples from healthy donors and cancer patients. Only in-frame clones appear in the TCRdb table, and some are missing; sequencing was by immunoSEQ multiplex PCR. The sample has about 140,000 clones, around 90% seen once. Sample: blood. Source of these receptors: a young man in good health.

This clone was recorded only once. The V gene is TRBV12-3 or TRBV12-4, the J gene TRBJ1-2, with D perhaps TRBD1 (5 bases). V was trimmed by 3 bases and J by 3 bases, leaving 8 bases between them. The CDR3 is 13 amino acids. CDR3: CASSFRQYYGYTF. CDR3 nucleotides: TGTGCCAGCAGTTTTCGACAGTACTATGGCTACACCTTC.

This clone was observed once. V is TRBV12-3 or TRBV12-4 and J is TRBJ2-1; D call uncertain. This CDR3 has 13 amino acids. V lost 7 bases, J lost 10 bases, and 17 bases lay in between. The CDR3 DNA sequence: TGTGCCAGCAACCAGGACCCTGGATGGGAGCAGTTCTTC. It is translated as CASNQDPGWEQFF.

The chain has TRBV6-2 or TRBV6-3 and TRBJ2-7; 8 nucleotides line up with TRBD2. Per the germline V gene, CDR1 is MNHEY and CDR2 is SVGEGT. Losses at the gene ends were 0 bases for V and 7 bases for J; bases not matched to a gene: 11. The CDR3 is 16 residues long. CDR3 amino acids: CASSYSTSREEWEQYF. The CDR3, as DNA: TGTGCCAGCAGTTACTCGACCTCGCGGGAGGAGTGGGAGCAGTACTTC.

The chain uses TRBV18 and TRBJ2-5; D call uncertain. Germline assignment: CDR1 KGHSH and CDR2 LQKENI. The V end was cut by 2 bases, the J end by 2 bases, with 9 bases between. This CDR3 has 14 residues. The CDR3, as DNA: TGTGCCAGCTCACCAAGCGTGTTGCAAGAGACCCAGTACTTC. Translation: CASSPSVLQETQYF.

The chain links TRBV29-1 to TRBJ1-1, with TRBD1 matching 8 bases. Germline assignment: CDR1 SQVTM and CDR2 ANQGSEA. V shed 6 bases, J shed 9 bases, and the junction held 15 bases outside the gene matches. The CDR3 loop spans 14 amino acids. CDR3 amino acids: CSVGGRGPPIQAFF. The CDR3 nucleotides read TGCAGCGTGGGGGGCAGGGGGCCACCCATACAAGCTTTCTTT.

There are a few counts of this clone. The chain employs TRBV12-3 or TRBV12-4 and TRBJ1-2; D is possibly TRBD1 (5 bases). Trimming took off 5 bases at V and 3 bases at J, with 10 bases between the two ends. CDR3 size: 13 residues. The CDR3, as DNA: TGTGCCAGCAGTGGGGACGCTTACTATGGCTACACCTTC. It translates to CASSGDAYYGYTF.

The V call is TRBV4-2, the J call TRBJ1-6; TRBD1 might be the D (6 bases). V was cut by 7 bases and J by 7 bases, with 14 bases left in between. The length of the CDR3 is 14 residues. CDR1 and CDR2 (germline): LGHNA, YNFKEQ. CDR3 DNA sequence: TGTGCCAGCACCTCACAGGGTGAGAATTCACCCCTCCACTTT. This codes for CASTSQGENSPLHF.

This sequence joins TRBV5-6 and TRBJ2-7; D is ambiguous. Germline-derived CDR1 and CDR2 are SGHDT and YYEEEE. Trimming cost V 0 bases and J 5 bases, with 9 bases left between them. The CDR3 is 13 amino acids. The CDR3 sequence: CASSLAWSNEQYF. The CDR3 DNA sequence: TGTGCCAGCAGCTTGGCTTGGTCGAACGAGCAGTACTTC.

This clone was seen only once. The chain employs TRBV5-5 and TRBJ2-3, with a possible D match to TRBD2 (5 bases). The CDR3 runs 14 residues. V was trimmed by 6 bases and J by 6 bases, leaving 17 bases between them. CDR1 is SGHKS and CDR2 is YYEKEE in the germline V gene (reference sequence). The CDR3 region is CASTPPPPGDTQYF. CDR3 nucleotide sequence: TGTGCCAGCACCCCACCCCCCCCGGGGGATACGCAGTATTTT.

Concerning this clone itself: A read error may produce the germline difference seen at one junction end. J is TRBJ2-7 and V is TRBV30; 8 positions match TRBD1. The length of the CDR3 is 14 residues. CDR1 and CDR2 from the germline V gene are GTSNPN and SVGIG (reference sequence). CDR3 amino acids: CAWRLSGGSHEQYF. CDR3 bases: TGTGCCTGGAGGTTGTCAGGGGGCTCCCACGAGCAGTACTTC.

The gene calls are TRBV19 and TRBJ1-5, with D unclear. The CDR3 runs 14 residues. Looked up from germline, CDR1 is LNHDA and CDR2 is SQIVND (reference sequence). V was shortened by 7 bases and J by 1 base, with 11 bases between the two germline ends. CDR3 nucleotide sequence: TGTGCCAGTACAATCTCCGGGAGCAATCAGCCCCAGCATTTT. Its translation: CASTISGSNQPQHF.

The chain links TRBV7-9 to TRBJ2-1; 8 bases map to TRBD1. The V gene end was trimmed by 4 bases and the J gene end by 9 bases; junction bases not matched to a gene: 8. The CDR3 totals 14 residues. Germline V gene sequence: CDR1 SEHNR, CDR2 FQNEAQ (reference sequence). This CDR3 is CASSWDQGAGEQFF. The CDR3 DNA reads TGTGCCAGCAGCTGGGATCAGGGGGCGGGTGAGCAGTTCTTC.

With respect to this clone: In the same sample, other DNA sequences code for this CDR3. The rearrangement uses TRBV4-3 and TRBJ1-4, with D hard to call. Looked up from germline, CDR1 is LGHNA and CDR2 is YSLEER. Trimming took off 0 bases at V and 0 bases at J, with 8 bases between the two ends. This CDR3 region has 16 residues. For the CDR3, the DNA is TGCGCCAGCAGCCAAGATGGCGGTGCAACTAATGAAAAACTGTTTTTT. It codes for CASSQDGGATNEKLFF.

This chain uses TRBV7-2 with TRBJ2-7; the D is unclear. There are 13 residues in the CDR3. Germline V gene sequence: CDR1 SGHTA, CDR2 FQGNSA. Between the trimmed V and J ends, which lost 5 bases and 1 base, there was a span of 9 bases. Here the CDR3 DNA reads TGTGCCAGCAGCCAGATACTATCCTACGAGCAGTACTTC. Its translation is CASSQILSYEQYF.

The chain combines TRBV4-3 with TRBJ1-5; 8 bases align to TRBD1. The CDR3 totals 18 residues. V was pared by 3 bases and J by 7 bases, with 17 bases of the junction left unmatched. Germline V gives CDR1 LGHNA, CDR2 YSLEER. The CDR3 sequence: CASSHTYPAGGIWQPQHF. CDR3 coding DNA: TGCGCCAGCAGCCACACCTACCCGGCAGGGGGCATATGGCAGCCCCAGCATTTT.

The chain carries TRBV4-3 and TRBJ1-1; D may be TRBD1 (6 bases). Germline V gene lookup returns CDR1 LGHNA and CDR2 YSLEER. The CDR3 spans 19 residues. Trimming removed 2 bases at V and 1 base at J, with 23 bases between. The CDR3 sequence is CASSQLEPWGGAGNTEAFF. In nucleotides, the CDR3 is TGCGCCAGCAGCCAACTAGAACCCTGGGGGGGGGCAGGGAACACTGAAGCTTTCTTT.

The chain joins TRBV29-1 to TRBJ2-3, with D possibly TRBD2 on 5 matching bases. Trimming shortened V by 5 bases and J by 4 bases, and 16 bases separated the two germline ends. Germline V gives CDR1 SQVTM, CDR2 ANQGSEA. This CDR3 contains 14 residues. The CDR3 reads CSVHGELRADTQYF. The CDR3 nucleotides read TGCAGCGTTCATGGGGAGCTCCGGGCAGATACGCAGTATTTT.

The chain recombines TRBV4-2 with TRBJ2-5; 8 nucleotides agree with TRBD1. The germline gives CDR1 LGHNA, CDR2 YNFKEQ. CDR3 length: 14 amino acids. The V and J ends lost 0 bases and 4 bases, in that order; junction bases with no gene match: 1. This CDR3 reads CASSQEGQVETQYF. For the CDR3, the DNA is TGTGCCAGCAGCCAAGAGGGACAGGTAGAGACCCAGTACTTC.

This clone was picked up a small number of times. The chain combines TRBV3-1 (or the pseudogene TRBV3-2) with TRBJ1-1; the D gene is possibly TRBD1 (6 bases). This CDR3 is built from 14 residues. Trimming took off 5 bases at V and 6 bases at J, with 16 bases between the two ends. Germline V CDR1 and CDR2: LGHDT, YNNKEL (reference sequence). The CDR3 region is CASSSQGSVSEAFF. The DNA for the CDR3 is TGTGCCAGCAGCTCGCAGGGGTCTGTATCTGAAGCTTTCTTT.

CDR3 nucleotide sequence: TGTGCCAGCAGTTTATCGAGTTATAGCGGGAGGGCGGATGAGCAGTTCTTC. This sequence encodes CASSLSSYSGRADEQFF. The chain links TRBV27 to TRBJ2-1; 11 bases are a match to TRBD2. Germline V gene lookup returns CDR1 MNHEY and CDR2 SMNVEV (reference sequence). V lost 0 bases to trimming and J lost 8 bases; unmatched junction nucleotides: 9. There are 17 residues in the CDR3.

The V and J genes are TRBV6-5 and TRBJ1-2; TRBD1 matches at 9 bases. Germline V gene sequence: CDR1 MNHEY, CDR2 SVGAGI. J was trimmed by 4 bases and V by 6 bases; bases with no gene match: 3. The CDR3 runs 13 residues. The CDR3 bases are TGTGCCAGCAGGAGGACAGGGGTCTATGGCTACACCTTC. Translation gives CASRRTGVYGYTF.

V and J are TRBV11-3 and TRBJ1-3; D might be TRBD1 (5 bases). From germline, CDR1 is SGHNT and CDR2 YENEEA. CDR3 size: 14 residues. V gave up 3 bases and J gave up 7 bases, with 13 bases separating them. CDR3: CASSLSGHGNTIYF. CDR3 coding DNA: TGTGCCAGCAGCTTGTCAGGGCATGGCAACACCATATATTTT.

V is TRBV2 and J is TRBJ2-2; D unclear. V was cut by 6 bases and J by 2 bases, with 10 bases left in between. The CDR3 extends over 14 amino acids. From germline, CDR1 is SNHLY and CDR2 FYNNEI. For the CDR3, the DNA is TGTGCCAGCAGGAATCTCCTAAACACCGGGGAGCTGTTTTTT. This encodes CASRNLLNTGELFF.

This rearrangement joins TRBV4-2 to TRBJ1-3, with 10 bases lining up with TRBD1. V shed 4 bases, J shed 8 bases, and the junction held 20 bases outside the gene matches. Germline V gene sequence: CDR1 LGHNA, CDR2 YNFKEQ. The CDR3 contains 19 residues. The CDR3 loop is CASSLQIRDRGILLDTIYF. The DNA of the CDR3 is TGTGCCAGCAGCCTACAGATCCGGGACAGGGGCATCCTATTAGACACCATATATTTT.

The chain couples TRBV3-1 (or the pseudogene TRBV3-2) to TRBJ1-1; 7 bases fit TRBD1. Germline CDR1 reads LGHDT; CDR2 reads YNNKEL (reference sequence). V dropped 4 bases and J dropped 4; count of bases not matched to a gene: 9. The CDR3 covers 15 residues. The CDR3 region is CASSRGTAVRTEAFF. CDR3 sequence (DNA): TGTGCCAGCAGCCGAGGGACAGCCGTCCGCACTGAAGCTTTCTTT.

The chain carries TRBV11-3 and TRBJ2-1; 8 bases fit TRBD1. After removal of 1 base from V and 10 bases from J, the junction contained 3 bases not matched to a gene. Germline V gives CDR1 SGHNT, CDR2 YENEEA. The CDR3 runs 13 residues. In nucleotides, the CDR3 is TGTGCCAGCAGCTTAGGTAGGGACAGGGAGCAGTTCTTC. It is translated as CASSLGRDREQFF.